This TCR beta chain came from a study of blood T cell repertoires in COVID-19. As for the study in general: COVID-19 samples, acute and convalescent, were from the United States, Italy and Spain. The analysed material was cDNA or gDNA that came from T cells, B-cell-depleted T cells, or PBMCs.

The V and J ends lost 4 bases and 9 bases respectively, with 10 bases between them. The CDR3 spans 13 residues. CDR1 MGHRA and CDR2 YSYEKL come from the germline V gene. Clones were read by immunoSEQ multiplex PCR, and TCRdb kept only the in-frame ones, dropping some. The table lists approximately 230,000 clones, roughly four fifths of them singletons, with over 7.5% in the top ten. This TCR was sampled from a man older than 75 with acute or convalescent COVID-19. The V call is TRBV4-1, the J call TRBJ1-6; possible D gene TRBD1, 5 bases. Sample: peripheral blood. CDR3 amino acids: CASSRGLASPLHF. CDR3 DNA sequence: TGCGCCAGCAGCCGGGGACTCGCTTCACCCCTCCACTTT.